Below are 9 T cell receptor beta chains sequenced from a single sample in a study of regulatory T cells in long-lasting Graves disease. Arm-PCR of CDR3 regions with iRepertoire HTBI primers generated TCR beta libraries. TCRdb redid the calling of the multiplex PCR reads with MiXCR, one entry per CDR3 protein. This sample yields 450,000 to 600,000 distinct CDR3 sequences, of which roughly 15% are seen a single time; about 12% belongs to the top ten. Stated time point: newly diagnosed GD, antithyroid drugs for less than 3 months. The TCR library was made from RNA that had been extracted from PBMCs in TRIzol. These data are also associated with another study on T cells in Graves' hyperthyroidism and ophthalmopathy.

The specimen was peripheral blood mononuclear cells (PBMCs), collected at new diagnosis, from a patient treated with antithyroid drugs. The receptors here all came from a man aged 35 to 55 with Graves disease.

The table lists this clonotype with many counts. The chain has TRBV5-5 and TRBJ1-2; D remains ambiguous. The CDR3 runs 13 residues. The V end was cut by 4 bases, the J end by 5 bases, with 12 bases between. Looked up from germline, CDR1 is SGHKS and CDR2 is YYEKEE (reference sequence). CDR3 sequence: CASSISKGYGYTF. DNA for the CDR3: TGTGCCAGCAGCATATCGAAAGGATATGGCTACACCTTC.

This clonotype has only a few counts. The chain recombines TRBV3-1 with TRBJ2-7; weak D call: TRBD1 (5 bases). The CDR3 runs 14 residues. Germline lookup yields CDR1 LGHDT and CDR2 YNNKEL (reference sequence). The V end lost 1 base, the J end lost 6 bases, and 13 bases lay between the germline ends. The CDR3 sequence: CASSQVGVTGEQYF. In nucleotides, the CDR3 is TGTGCCAGCAGCCAAGTAGGGGTAACGGGCGAGCAGTACTTC.

This clonotype was detected many times. The chain has TRBV6-1 and TRBJ2-3; D gene unclear. This CDR3 is 13 amino acids long. CDR1 and CDR2 from the germline V gene are MNHNS and SASEGT. Trimming took off 4 bases at V and 0 bases at J, with 5 bases between the two ends. The CDR3 reads CASSVGSTDTQYF. CDR3 sequence (DNA): TGTGCCAGCAGTGTGGGGAGCACAGATACGCAGTATTTT.

This clonotype was picked up many times. The chain links TRBV27 to TRBJ2-1, with TRBD2 matching over 7 bases. The germline V gene encodes CDR1 MNHEY and CDR2 SMNVEV (reference sequence). The CDR3 has 16 residues. J lost 5 bases, V lost 5 bases, and 12 bases had no gene match. CDR3 in amino acids: CASSPSRWEGHNEQFF. The CDR3 DNA follows: TGTGCCAGCAGTCCATCTAGGTGGGAGGGCCACAATGAGCAGTTCTTC.

At least ten counts were recorded for this clonotype. The chain recombines TRBV11-2 with TRBJ2-3; D gene uncertain. The CDR3 sequence is 17 residues long. Germline V gene sequence: CDR1 SGHAT, CDR2 FQNNGV. With 5 bases removed from V and 0 bases from J, the gap between germline ends came to 18 bases. The CDR3 DNA follows: TGTGCCAGCAGCCTCGTCAGCTCAGGCCTCAGCACAGATACGCAGTATTTT. It specifies CASSLVSSGLSTDTQYF.

The V call is TRBV4-1, the J call TRBJ1-5; TRBD1 agrees at 9 bases. CDR3 size: 17 residues. The germline V gene encodes CDR1 MGHRA and CDR2 YSYEKL. The V and J ends lost 1 base and 0 bases, in that order; junction bases with no gene match: 4. CDR3 residues: CASSQVGTGYSNQPQHF. In DNA form, the CDR3 reads TGCGCCAGCAGCCAAGTTGGGACAGGGTATAGCAATCAGCCCCAGCATTTT.

This clonotype has just a few counts. The rearrangement uses TRBV20-1 and TRBJ2-7; 8 bases align to TRBD1. The junction had 11 bases not matched to a gene; V was cut back by 7 bases and J by 3 bases. Germline V gene lookup returns CDR1 DFQATT and CDR2 SNEGSKA (reference sequence). This CDR3 region has 14 residues. The CDR3 reads CSGKETGDYYEQYF. CDR3 nucleotide sequence: TGCAGTGGTAAGGAGACAGGGGATTACTACGAGCAGTACTTC.

This clonotype was seen only a few times. The J gene is TRBJ2-7, the V gene TRBV6-2 or TRBV6-3; D unclear. This CDR3 spans 14 amino acids. Germline CDR1 reads MNHEY; CDR2 reads SVGEGT. V lost 1 base and J lost 0, with 7 bases in between. CDR3 DNA sequence: TGTGCCAGCAGTTACTACGCTGCCTCCTACGAGCAGTACTTC. This sequence encodes CASSYYAASYEQYF.

This clonotype was counted a few times. This chain connects TRBV3-1 to TRBJ2-7; D is possibly TRBD1 (6 bases). Germline V CDR1 and CDR2: LGHDT, YNNKEL (reference sequence). This CDR3 is built from 15 residues. Deletions cut 0 bases from V and 7 bases from J, with 16 bases between. Here the CDR3 reads CASSQDHLGAREQYF. The CDR3 region has the DNA TGTGCCAGCAGCCAAGATCACCTGGGGGCACGGGAGCAGTACTTC.